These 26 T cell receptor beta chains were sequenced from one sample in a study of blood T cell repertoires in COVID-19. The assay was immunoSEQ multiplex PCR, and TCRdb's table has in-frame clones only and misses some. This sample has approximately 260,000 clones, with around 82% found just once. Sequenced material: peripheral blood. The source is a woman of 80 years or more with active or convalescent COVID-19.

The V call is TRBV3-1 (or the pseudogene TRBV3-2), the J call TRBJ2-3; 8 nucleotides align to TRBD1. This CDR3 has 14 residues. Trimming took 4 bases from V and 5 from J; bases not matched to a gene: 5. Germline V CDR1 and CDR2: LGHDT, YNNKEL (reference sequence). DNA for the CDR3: TGTGCCAGCAGCCTATCAGACAGGGGAGATACGCAGTATTTT. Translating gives CASSLSDRGDTQYF.

CDR3 sequence reads: CASTSLDRGRTYGYTF. Here the CDR3 DNA reads TGTGCCAGTACCTCCCTTGACAGGGGGCGAACGTATGGCTACACCTTC. The chain recombines TRBV19 with TRBJ1-2; the match to TRBD1 covers 10 bases. The length of the CDR3 is 16 residues. Trimming at V came to 7 bases and at J to 5 bases, leaving 13 bases not matched to a gene. CDR1 is LNHDA, CDR2 SQIVND, per germline (reference sequence).

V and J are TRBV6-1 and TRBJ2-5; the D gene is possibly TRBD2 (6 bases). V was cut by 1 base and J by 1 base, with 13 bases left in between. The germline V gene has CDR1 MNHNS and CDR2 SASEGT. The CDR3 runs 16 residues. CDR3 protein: CASSEVGGTLQETQYF. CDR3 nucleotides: TGTGCCAGCAGTGAAGTGGGCGGGACCCTCCAAGAGACCCAGTACTTC.

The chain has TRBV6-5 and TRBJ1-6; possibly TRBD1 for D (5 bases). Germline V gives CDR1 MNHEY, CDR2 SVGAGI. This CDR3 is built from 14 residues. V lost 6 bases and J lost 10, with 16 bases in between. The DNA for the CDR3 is TGTGCCAGCAGGAGTCCGGGGACTCGGTCACCCCTCCACTTT. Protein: CASRSPGTRSPLHF.

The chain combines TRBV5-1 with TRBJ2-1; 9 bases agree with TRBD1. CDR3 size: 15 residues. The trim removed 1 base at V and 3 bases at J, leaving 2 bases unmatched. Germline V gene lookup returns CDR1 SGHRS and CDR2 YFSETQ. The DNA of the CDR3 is TGCGCCAGCAGCTTGTTGGGACAGGGCTACAATGAGCAGTTCTTC. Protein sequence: CASSLLGQGYNEQFF.

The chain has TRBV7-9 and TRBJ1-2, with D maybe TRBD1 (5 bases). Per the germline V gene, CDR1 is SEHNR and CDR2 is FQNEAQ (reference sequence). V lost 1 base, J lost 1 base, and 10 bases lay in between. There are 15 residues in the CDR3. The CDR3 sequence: CASSLDGAYNYGYTF. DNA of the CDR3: TGTGCCAGCAGCTTAGATGGGGCTTATAACTATGGCTACACCTTC.

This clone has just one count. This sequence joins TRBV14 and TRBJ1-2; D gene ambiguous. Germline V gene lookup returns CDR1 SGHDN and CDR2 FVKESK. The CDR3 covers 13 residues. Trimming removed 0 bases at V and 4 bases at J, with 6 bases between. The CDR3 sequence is CASSQDHSYGYTF. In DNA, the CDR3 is TGTGCCAGCAGCCAAGATCACAGCTATGGCTACACCTTC.

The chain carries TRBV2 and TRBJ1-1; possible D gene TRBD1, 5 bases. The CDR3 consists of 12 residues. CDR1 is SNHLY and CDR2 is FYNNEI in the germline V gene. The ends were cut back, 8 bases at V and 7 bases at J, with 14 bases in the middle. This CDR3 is CASGPGRGEAFF. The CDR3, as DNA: TGTGCCAGCGGGCCGGGGAGGGGTGAAGCTTTCTTT.

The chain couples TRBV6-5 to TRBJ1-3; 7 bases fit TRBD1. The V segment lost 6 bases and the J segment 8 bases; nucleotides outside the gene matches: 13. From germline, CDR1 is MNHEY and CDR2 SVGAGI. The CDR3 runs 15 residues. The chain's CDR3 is CASSSDRVGGDTIYF. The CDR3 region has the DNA TGTGCCAGCAGCTCCGACAGGGTTGGAGGGGACACCATATATTTT.

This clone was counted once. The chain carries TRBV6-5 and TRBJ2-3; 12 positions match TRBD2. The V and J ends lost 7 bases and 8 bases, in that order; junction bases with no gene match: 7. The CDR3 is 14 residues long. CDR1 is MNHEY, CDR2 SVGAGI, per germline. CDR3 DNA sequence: TGTGCCAGCATGGCTAGCGGGAGGGGTGGTACGCAGTATTTT. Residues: CASMASGRGGTQYF.

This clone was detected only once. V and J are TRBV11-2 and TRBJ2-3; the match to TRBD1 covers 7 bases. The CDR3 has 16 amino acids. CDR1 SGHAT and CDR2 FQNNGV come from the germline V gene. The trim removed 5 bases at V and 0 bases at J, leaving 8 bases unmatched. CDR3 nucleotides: TGTGCCAGCAGCCGTGGACAGGTCCCTAGCACAGATACGCAGTATTTT. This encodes CASSRGQVPSTDTQYF. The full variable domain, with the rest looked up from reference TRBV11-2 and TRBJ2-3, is EAGVAQSPRYKIIEKRQSVAFWCNPISGHATLYWYQQILGQGPKLLIQFQNNGVVDDSQLPKDRFSAERLKGVDSTLKIQPAKLEDSAVYLCASSRGQVPSTDTQYFGPGTRLTVL.

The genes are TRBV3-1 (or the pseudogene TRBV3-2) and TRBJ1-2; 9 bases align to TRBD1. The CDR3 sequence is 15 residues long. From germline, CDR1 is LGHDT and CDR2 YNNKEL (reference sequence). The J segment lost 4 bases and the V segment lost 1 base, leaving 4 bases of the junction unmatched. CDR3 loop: CASSQAQGASYGYTF. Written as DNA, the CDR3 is TGTGCCAGCAGCCAAGCACAGGGGGCCAGCTATGGCTACACCTTC.

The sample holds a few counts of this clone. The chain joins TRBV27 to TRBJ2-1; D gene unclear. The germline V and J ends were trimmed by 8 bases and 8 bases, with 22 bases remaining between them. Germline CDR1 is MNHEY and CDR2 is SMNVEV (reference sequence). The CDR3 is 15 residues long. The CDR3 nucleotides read TGTGCCAGCCGTCGCCGTCTAGATCCTTCACATGAGCAGTTCTTC. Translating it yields CASRRRLDPSHEQFF.

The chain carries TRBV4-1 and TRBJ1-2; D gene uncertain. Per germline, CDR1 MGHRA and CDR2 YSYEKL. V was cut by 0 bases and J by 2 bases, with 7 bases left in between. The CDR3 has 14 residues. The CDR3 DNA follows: TGCGCCAGCAGCCAAGACAGGCTGAACTATGGCTACACCTTC. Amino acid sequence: CASSQDRLNYGYTF.

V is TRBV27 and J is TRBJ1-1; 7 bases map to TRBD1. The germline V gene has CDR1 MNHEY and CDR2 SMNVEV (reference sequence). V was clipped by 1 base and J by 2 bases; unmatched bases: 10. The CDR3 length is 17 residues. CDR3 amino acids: CASSLFSGAGGNTEAFF. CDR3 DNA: TGTGCCAGCAGTTTATTCTCGGGGGCAGGGGGAAACACTGAAGCTTTCTTT.

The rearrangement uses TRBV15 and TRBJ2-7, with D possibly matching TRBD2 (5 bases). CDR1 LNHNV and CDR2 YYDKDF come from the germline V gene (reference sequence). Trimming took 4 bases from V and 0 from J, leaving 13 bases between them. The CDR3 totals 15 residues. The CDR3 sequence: CATSNSMGSSYEQYF. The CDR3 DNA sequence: TGTGCCACCAGCAATAGTATGGGGAGCTCCTACGAGCAGTACTTC.

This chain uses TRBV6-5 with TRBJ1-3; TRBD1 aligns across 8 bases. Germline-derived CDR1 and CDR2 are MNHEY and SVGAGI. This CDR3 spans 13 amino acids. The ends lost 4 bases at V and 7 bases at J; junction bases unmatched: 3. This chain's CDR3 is CASSFTGGNTIYF. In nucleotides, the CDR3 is TGTGCCAGCAGTTTCACAGGGGGGAACACCATATATTTT.

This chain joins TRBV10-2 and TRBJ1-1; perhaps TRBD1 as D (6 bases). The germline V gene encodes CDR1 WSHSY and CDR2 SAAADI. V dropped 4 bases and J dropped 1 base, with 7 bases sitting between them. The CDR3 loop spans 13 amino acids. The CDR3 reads CASSVQGNTEAFF. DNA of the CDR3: TGCGCCAGCAGTGTACAGGGGAACACTGAAGCTTTCTTT.

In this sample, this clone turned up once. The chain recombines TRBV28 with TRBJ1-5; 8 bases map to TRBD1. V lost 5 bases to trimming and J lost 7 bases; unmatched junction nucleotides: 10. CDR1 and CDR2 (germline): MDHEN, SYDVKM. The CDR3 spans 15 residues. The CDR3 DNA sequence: TGTGCCAGCAGTACCTACGGACAGGGCGGACAGCCCCAGCATTTT. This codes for CASSTYGQGGQPQHF.

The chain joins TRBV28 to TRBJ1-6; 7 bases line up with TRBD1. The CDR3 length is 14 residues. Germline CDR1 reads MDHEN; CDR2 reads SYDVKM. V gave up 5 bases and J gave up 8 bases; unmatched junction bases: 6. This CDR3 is CASSGRQGHSPLHF. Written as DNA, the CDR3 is TGTGCCAGCAGTGGCAGACAGGGACATTCACCCCTCCACTTT.

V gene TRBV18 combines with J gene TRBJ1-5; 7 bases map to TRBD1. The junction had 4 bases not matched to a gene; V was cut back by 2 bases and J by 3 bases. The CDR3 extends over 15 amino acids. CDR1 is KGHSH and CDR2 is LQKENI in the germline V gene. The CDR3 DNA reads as TGTGCCAGCTCACCATTGGGACAGCACAATCAGCCCCAGCATTTT. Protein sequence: CASSPLGQHNQPQHF.

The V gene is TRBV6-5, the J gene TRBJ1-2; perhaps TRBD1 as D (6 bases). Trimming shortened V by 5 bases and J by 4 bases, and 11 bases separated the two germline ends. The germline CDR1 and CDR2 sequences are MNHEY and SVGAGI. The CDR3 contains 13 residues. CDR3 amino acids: CASSPTGSYGYTF. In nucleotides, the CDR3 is TGTGCCAGCAGTCCAACAGGGTCCTATGGCTACACCTTC.

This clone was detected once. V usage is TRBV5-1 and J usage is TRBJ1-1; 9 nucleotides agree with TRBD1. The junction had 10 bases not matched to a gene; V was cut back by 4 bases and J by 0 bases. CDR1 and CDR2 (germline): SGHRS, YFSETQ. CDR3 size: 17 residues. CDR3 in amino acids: CASSPGTGLTMNTEAFF. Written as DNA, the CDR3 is TGCGCCAGCAGCCCGGGGACAGGGCTGACCATGAACACTGAAGCTTTCTTT.

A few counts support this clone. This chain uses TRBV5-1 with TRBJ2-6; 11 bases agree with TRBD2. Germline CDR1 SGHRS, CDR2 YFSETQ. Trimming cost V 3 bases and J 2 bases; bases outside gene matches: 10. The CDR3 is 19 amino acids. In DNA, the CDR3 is TGCGCCAGCAGCTGGAGTCTAGCGGGAGGTAGTACTGGGGCCAACGTCCTGACTTTC. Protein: CASSWSLAGGSTGANVLTF.

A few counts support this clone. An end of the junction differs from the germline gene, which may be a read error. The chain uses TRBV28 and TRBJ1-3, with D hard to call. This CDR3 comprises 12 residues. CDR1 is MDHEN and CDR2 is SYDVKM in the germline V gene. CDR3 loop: CASSRFGDTIYF. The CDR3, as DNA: TGTGCCAGCTCCCGTTTTGGAGACACCATATATTTT.

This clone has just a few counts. CDR3 in DNA: TGTGCCAGTAGTATGGACAGGGAATACGGCTACACCTTC. Protein sequence: CASSMDREYGYTF. The chain joins TRBV19 to TRBJ1-2, with 8 bases fitting TRBD1. Germline CDR1 and CDR2: LNHDA and SQIVND (reference sequence). The J segment lost 8 bases and the V segment lost 3 bases, leaving 5 bases of the junction unmatched. The CDR3 contains 13 residues. The variable domain in full, with the rest retrieved from reference TRBV19 and TRBJ1-2, is DGGITQSPKYLFRKEGQNVTLSCEQNLNHDAMYWYRQDPGQGLRLIYYSQIVNDFQKGDIAEGYSVSREKKESFPLTVTSAQKNPTAFYLCASSMDREYGYTFGSGTRLTVV.